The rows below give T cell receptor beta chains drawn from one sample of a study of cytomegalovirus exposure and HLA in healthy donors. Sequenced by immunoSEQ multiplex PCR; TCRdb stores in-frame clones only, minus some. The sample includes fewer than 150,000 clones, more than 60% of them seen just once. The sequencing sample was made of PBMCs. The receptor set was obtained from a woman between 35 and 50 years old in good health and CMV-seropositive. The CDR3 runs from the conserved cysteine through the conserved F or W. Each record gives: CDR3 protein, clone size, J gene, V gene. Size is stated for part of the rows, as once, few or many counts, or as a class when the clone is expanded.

CAWSEDRSYGYTF,-,TRBJ1-2,TRBV30
CASIFAGKETQYF,-,TRBJ2-5,TRBV2
CASSLVGDYGYTF,-,TRBJ1-2,TRBV7-9
CSVQTGDGGELFF,few,TRBJ2-2,TRBV29-1
CASSRTSGNPGRTDTQYF,-,TRBJ2-3,TRBV19
CASSPMDSAGDGYTF,-,TRBJ1-2,TRBV18
CASRSNLGVGEAFF,-,TRBJ1-1,TRBV5-6
CATSRDMRNTEAFF,-,TRBJ1-1,TRBV15
CASSPLQTGNTEAFF,-,TRBJ1-1,TRBV7-9
CASSLDRSTDTQYF,once,TRBJ2-3,TRBV5-1
CASSDRTGGQETQYF,-,TRBJ2-5,TRBV25-1
CASSSRGTNTGELFF,-,TRBJ2-2,TRBV6-5
CASSEFGSNTEAFF,once,TRBJ1-1,TRBV25-1
CASSISAGGHVNSPLHF,-,TRBJ1-6,TRBV19
CASSLDQTGYEQYF,-,TRBJ2-7,TRBV18
CSVEERDIGGYTF,-,TRBJ1-2,TRBV29-1
CASSQTTGVQPQHF,once,TRBJ1-5,TRBV4-3
CASSPRGNYGYTF,-,TRBJ1-2,TRBV7-9
CASSFEGNTEAFF,-,TRBJ1-1,TRBV12-5
CASSDSGGAHEQYF,-,TRBJ2-7,TRBV2
CASKWGGGRNEQFF,-,TRBJ2-1,TRBV27
CASSEGTGRGQPQHF,-,TRBJ1-5,TRBV6-1
CASSFRGQDQPQHF,-,TRBJ1-5,TRBV5-8
CASSPLVGRASDEQFF,-,TRBJ2-1,TRBV9
CASSAGYNQPQHF,once,TRBJ1-5,TRBV9